This TCR beta chain was observed in a study of a mutant IDH1 vaccine in newly diagnosed glioma. Overall study: Earlier care involved radiotherapy, temozolomide, or both, and the majority received both.

General study points: Immune responses induced by vaccination arose in 93.3% of the patients.

The CDR3 extends over 16 amino acids. V shed 5 bases and J 5 bases; nucleotides not matched to a gene: 7. In germline, CDR1 is SGHTA, CDR2 FQGNSA. Documented time point: baseline, week 1 (first vaccination visit). Described treatment: pre-vaccination baseline after standard-of-care therapy. The donor cohort comprised cases of new WHO grade 3 or 4 IDH1-mutant, ATRX-lost astrocytoma. Assay: immunoSEQ multiplex PCR; the TCRdb copy retains only in-frame clones and omits some. The sample holds more than 80,000 clones, under 90% seen once. Concerning this clone: Its antigen is unidentified.

The material was PBMCs, obtained from a glioma patient treated with radiotherapy, temozolomide or both. The sequence was collected from a woman aged 45 to 65 with glioma. This chain connects TRBV7-2 to TRBJ2-1; 12 positions agree with TRBD2. DNA of the CDR3: TGTGCCAGCAGCACCCGGACTAGCGGGGTACACAATGAGCAGTTCTTC. Translated: CASSTRTSGVHNEQFF.